The next 2 T cell receptor beta chains were all read from a single sample in a study of T-cell memory formation after mild COVID-19. TCRdb re-analysed the 5' RACE reads in MiXCR, keeping a single row per CDR3 protein. The sample records around 430,000 distinct CDR3 sequences, more than 15% being singletons. Input material: PBMCs or a T cell subset sorted from them (not recorded which). Source of these receptors: a young man who had mild COVID-19 (a few samples of this study predate the infection). Cell type and time point are not known.

The chain joins TRBV20-1 to TRBJ1-5, with TRBD1 matching 8 bases. V was clipped by 6 bases and J by 6 bases; unmatched bases: 7. Germline V gives CDR1 DFQATT, CDR2 SNEGSKA (reference sequence). The CDR3 length is 13 residues. CDR3 in DNA: TGCAGTGCCCCGCAGGGGGCCAGTCAGCCCCAGCATTTT. Residues: CSAPQGASQPQHF.

The chain uses TRBV2 and TRBJ2-7; D may be TRBD1 (6 bases). The CDR3 has 14 residues. The germline V gene has CDR1 SNHLY and CDR2 FYNNEI. Trimming removed 6 bases from V and 4 bases from J, with 16 bases in between. CDR3 bases: TGTGCCAGCAGGCGATACAGGGAAAAGTACGAGCAGTACGTC. Translated, it gives CASRRYREKYEQYV.